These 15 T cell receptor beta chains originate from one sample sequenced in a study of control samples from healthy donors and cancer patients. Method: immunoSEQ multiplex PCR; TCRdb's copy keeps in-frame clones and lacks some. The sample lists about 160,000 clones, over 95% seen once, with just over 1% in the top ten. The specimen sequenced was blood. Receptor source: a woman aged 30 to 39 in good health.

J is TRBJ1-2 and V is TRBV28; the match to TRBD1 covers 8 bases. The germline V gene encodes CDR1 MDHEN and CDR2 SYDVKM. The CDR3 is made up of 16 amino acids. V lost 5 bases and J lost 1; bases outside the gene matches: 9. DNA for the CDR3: TGTGCCAGCAGTAAGGACAGGGCTCCTTATAACTATGGCTACACCTTC. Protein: CASSKDRAPYNYGYTF.

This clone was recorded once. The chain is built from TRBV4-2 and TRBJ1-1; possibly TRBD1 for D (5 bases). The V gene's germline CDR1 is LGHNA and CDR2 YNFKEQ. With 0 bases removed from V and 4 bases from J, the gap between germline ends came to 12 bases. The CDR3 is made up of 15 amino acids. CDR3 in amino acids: CASSQERGGSTEAFF. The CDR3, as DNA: TGTGCCAGCAGCCAAGAGCGGGGGGGAAGCACTGAAGCTTTCTTT.

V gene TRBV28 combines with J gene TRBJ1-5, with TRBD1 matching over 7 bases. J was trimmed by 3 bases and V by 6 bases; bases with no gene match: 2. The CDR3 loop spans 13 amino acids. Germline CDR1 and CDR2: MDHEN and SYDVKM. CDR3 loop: CASRTGTNQPQHF. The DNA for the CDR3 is TGTGCCAGCAGGACAGGGACCAATCAGCCCCAGCATTTT.

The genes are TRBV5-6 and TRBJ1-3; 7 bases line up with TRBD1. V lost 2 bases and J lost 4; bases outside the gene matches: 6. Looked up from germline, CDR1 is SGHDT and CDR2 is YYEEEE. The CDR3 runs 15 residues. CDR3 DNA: TGTGCCAGCAGCTTCGTCCCGGGACAGGGAAACACCATATATTTT. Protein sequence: CASSFVPGQGNTIYF.

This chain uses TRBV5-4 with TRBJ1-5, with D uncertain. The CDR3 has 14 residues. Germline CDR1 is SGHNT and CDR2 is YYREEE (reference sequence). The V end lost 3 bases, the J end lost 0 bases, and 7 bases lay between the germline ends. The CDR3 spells CASSYGGSNQPQHF. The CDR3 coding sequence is TGTGCCAGCAGCTATGGAGGTAGCAATCAGCCCCAGCATTTT.

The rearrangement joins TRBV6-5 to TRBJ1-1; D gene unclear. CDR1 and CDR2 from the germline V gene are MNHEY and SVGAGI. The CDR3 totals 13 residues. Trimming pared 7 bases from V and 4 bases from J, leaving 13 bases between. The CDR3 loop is CASTPGTSTEAFF. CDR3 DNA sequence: TGTGCCAGCACCCCGGGAACCAGCACTGAAGCTTTCTTT.

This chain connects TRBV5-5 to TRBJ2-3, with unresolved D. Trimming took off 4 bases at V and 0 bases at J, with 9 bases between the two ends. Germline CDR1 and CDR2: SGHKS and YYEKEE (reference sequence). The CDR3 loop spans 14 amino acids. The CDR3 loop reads CASSGVPSTDTQYF. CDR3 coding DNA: TGTGCCAGCAGCGGAGTTCCTAGCACAGATACGCAGTATTTT.

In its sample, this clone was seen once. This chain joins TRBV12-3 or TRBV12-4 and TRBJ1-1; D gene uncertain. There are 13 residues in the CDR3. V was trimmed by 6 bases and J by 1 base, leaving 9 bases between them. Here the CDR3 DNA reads TGTGCCAGCAGCGCAACCAGGAACACTGAAGCTTTCTTT. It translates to CASSATRNTEAFF.

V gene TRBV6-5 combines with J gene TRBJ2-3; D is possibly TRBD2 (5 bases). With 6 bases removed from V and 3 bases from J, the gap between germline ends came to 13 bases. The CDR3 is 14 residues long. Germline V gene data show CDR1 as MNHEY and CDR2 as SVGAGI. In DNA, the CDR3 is TGTGCCAGCAGACCTACCCGGGAAACAGATACGCAGTATTTT. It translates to CASRPTRETDTQYF.

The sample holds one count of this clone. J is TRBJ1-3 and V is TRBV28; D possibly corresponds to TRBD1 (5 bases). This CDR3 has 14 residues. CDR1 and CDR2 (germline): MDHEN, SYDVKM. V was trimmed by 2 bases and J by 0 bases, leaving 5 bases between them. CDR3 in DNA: TGTGCCAGCAGTTTAGGGGGCTCTGGAAACACCATATATTTT. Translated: CASSLGGSGNTIYF.

In nucleotides, the CDR3 is TGTGCCACCAGTGATCCCGGACTAGCGGGTAGAGAGACCCAGTACTTC. It codes for CATSDPGLAGRETQYF. V and J are TRBV24-1 and TRBJ2-5; 11 positions match TRBD2. Germline assignment: CDR1 KGHDR and CDR2 SFDVKD. V dropped 3 bases and J dropped 4; count of bases not matched to a gene: 6. This CDR3 is 16 amino acids long.

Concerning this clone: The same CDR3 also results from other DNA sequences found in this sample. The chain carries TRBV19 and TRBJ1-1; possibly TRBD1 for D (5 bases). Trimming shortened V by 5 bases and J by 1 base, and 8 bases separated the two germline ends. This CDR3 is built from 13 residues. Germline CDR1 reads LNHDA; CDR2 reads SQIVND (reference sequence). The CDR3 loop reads CASSLTANTEAFF. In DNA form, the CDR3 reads TGTGCCAGTAGTCTGACAGCGAACACTGAAGCTTTCTTT.

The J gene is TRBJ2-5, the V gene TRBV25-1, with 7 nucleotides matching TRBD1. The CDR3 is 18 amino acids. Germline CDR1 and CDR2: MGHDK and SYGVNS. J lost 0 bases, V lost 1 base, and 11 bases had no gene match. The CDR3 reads CASSEFGDSREYQETQYF. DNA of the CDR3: TGTGCCAGCAGTGAATTTGGGGACAGCCGCGAGTACCAAGAGACCCAGTACTTC.

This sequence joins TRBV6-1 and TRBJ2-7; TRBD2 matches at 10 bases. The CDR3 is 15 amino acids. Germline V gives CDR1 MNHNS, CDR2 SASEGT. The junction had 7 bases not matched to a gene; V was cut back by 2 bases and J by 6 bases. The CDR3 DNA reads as TGTGCCAGCAGTGAAAGGGGGCCTAGCGGGGGCGAGCAGTACTTC. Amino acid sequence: CASSERGPSGGEQYF.

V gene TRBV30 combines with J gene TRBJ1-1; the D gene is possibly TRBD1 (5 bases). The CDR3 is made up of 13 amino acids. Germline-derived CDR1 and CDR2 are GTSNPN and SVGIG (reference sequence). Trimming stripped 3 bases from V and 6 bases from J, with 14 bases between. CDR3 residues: CAWRGQGSSEAFF. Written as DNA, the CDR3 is TGTGCCTGGAGGGGGCAGGGAAGTTCTGAAGCTTTCTTT. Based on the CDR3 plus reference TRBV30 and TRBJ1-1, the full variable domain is SQTIHQWPATLVQPVGSPLSLECTVEGTSNPNLYWYRQAAGRGLQLLFYSVGIGQISSEVPQNLSASRPQDRQFILSSKKLLLSDSGFYLCAWRGQGSSEAFFGQGTRLTVV.